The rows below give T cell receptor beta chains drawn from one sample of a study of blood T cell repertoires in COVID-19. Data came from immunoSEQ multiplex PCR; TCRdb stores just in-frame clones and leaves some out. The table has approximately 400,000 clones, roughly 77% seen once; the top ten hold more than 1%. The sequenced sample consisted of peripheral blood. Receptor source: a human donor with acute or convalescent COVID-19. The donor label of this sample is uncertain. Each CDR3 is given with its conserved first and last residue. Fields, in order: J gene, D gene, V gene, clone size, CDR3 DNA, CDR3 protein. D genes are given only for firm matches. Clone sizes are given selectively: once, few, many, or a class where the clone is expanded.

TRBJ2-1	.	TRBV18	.	TGTGCCAGCTCACCACCGAACTCTTACGGGAGAGATTACAATGAGCAGTTCTTC	CASSPPNSYGRDYNEQFF
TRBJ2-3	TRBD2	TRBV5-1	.	TGCGCCAGCAGCTTAACAGGGACTAGCGGGAACCCAGATACGCAGTATTTT	CASSLTGTSGNPDTQYF
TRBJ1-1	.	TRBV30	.	TGTGCCTGGAATGGTCTGGGGCTGGGAGGAGGGACTGAAGCTTTCTTT	CAWNGLGLGGGTEAFF
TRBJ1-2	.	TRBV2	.	TGTGCCAGCAGTGAAAGCCGGAGTGGCTACACCTTC	CASSESRSGYTF
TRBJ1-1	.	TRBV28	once	TGTGCCAGCAGTCCACTAGCCGTTGAGAAAGCTTTCTTT	CASSPLAVEKAFF
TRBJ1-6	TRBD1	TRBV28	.	TGTGCCAGCAGTCCAGGACAGGGCGGATCACCCCTCCACTTT	CASSPGQGGSPLHF
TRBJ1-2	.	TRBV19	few	TGTGCCAGTAGTTCCTCCTGGGGGGGCTATGGCTACACCTTC	CASSSSWGGYGYTF
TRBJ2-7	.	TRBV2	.	TGTGCCAGCAGTTCGGGACTGAGCTACGAGCAGTACTTC	CASSSGLSYEQYF
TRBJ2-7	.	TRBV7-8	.	TGTGCCAGCAGCTTAGAAGGGGCTACCTACGAGCAGTACTTC	CASSLEGATYEQYF
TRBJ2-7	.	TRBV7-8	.	TGTGCCAGCAGCTTGGCAGGGGTCGCCTACGAGCAGTACTTC	CASSLAGVAYEQYF
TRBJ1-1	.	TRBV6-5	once	TGTGCCAGCAGCACACAGGGTTACACTGAAGCTTTCTTT	CASSTQGYTEAFF
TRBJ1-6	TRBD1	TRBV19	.	TGTGCCAGTAGTATAGGGGACAGCTATAATTCACCCCTCCACTTT	CASSIGDSYNSPLHF
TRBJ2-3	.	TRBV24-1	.	TGTGCCACCAGTGGTGGCCTCACAGATACGCAGTATTTT	CATSGGLTDTQYF
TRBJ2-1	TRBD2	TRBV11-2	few	TGTGCCAGCAGCTTCCAACTAGCGCTCTCCTACAATGAGCAGTTCTTC	CASSFQLALSYNEQFF
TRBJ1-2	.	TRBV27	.	TGTGCCAGCAGTTTGGGTCAGGGGATAGGTGGCTACACCTTC	CASSLGQGIGGYTF
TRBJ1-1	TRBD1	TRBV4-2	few	TGTGCCAGCAGCCGAACAGGGGACACTGAAGCTTTCTTT	CASSRTGDTEAFF
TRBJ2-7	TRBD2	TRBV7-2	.	TGTGCCAGCAGCTTAGAGGGACTAGCGACGGGGGAGCAGTACTTC	CASSLEGLATGEQYF
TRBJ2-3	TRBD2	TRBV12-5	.	TGTGCTAGTGCCTACCAGCGGGGGGGCGGGAATACGCAGTATTTT	CASAYQRGGGNTQYF
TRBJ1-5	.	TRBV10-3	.	TGTGCCATCAGTGAAAGTTCCGGGCAGGGAGGGAATCAGCCCCAGCATTTT	CAISESSGQGGNQPQHF
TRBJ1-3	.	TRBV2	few	TGTGCCAGCAGTGAGTTTCAGTTTGGAAACACCATATATTTT	CASSEFQFGNTIYF
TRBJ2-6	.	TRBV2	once	TGTGCCAGCAGTGAACGGAGATCTGGGGCCAACGTCCTGACTTTC	CASSERRSGANVLTF
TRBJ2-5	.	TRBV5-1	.	TGCGCCAGCAGCTGGGCACGGGGGAAAGAGACCCAGTACTTC	CASSWARGKETQYF
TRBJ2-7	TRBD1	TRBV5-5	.	TGTGCCAGCAGCCACGGACAGGGGCCCTCCTACGAGCAGTACTTC	CASSHGQGPSYEQYF
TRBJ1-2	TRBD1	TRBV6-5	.	TGTGCCAGCAGGAGACAGGGGGATAACTATGGCTACACCTTC	CASRRQGDNYGYTF
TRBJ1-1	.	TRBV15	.	TGTGCCACCAGCAGAGTAGCGGGGCACACTGAAGCTTTCTTT	CATSRVAGHTEAFF
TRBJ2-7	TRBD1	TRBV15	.	TGTGCCACCAGCAGTGGCCCCCGGGACAGAGAATCCGAGCAGTACTTC	CATSSGPRDRESEQYF
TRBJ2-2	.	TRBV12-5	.	TGTGCTAGCCGGACAGCGAACACCGGGGAGCTGTTTTTT	CASRTANTGELFF
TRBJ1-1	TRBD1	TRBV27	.	TGTGCCAGCAGTCCACAGGGGGCGTTGAACACTGAAGCTTTCTTT	CASSPQGALNTEAFF
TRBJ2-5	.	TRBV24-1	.	TGTGCCACCAGTGATCCCGACTCCCCCTGGGAGACCCAGTACTTC	CATSDPDSPWETQYF
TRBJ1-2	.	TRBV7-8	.	TGTGCCAGCAGCTTATTTCAGGGGACCTATGGCTACACCTTC	CASSLFQGTYGYTF
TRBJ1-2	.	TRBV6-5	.	TGTGCCAGCAGAAAATCCGGAGGTCATAACACCTTC	CASRKSGGHNTF
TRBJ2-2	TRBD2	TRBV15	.	TGTGCCACTAACCAGGACGGGGGGTTGTACACCGGGGAGCTGTTTTTT	CATNQDGGLYTGELFF
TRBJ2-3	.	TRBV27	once	TGTGCCAGCAAACCAACAGGACCAGATACGCAGTATTTT	CASKPTGPDTQYF
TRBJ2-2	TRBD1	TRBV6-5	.	TGTGCCTGCAGGGGGCGGTTAACCGGGGAGCTGTTTTTT	CACRGRLTGELFF
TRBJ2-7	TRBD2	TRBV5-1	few	TGCGCCAGCAGCCAGCTAGCGGGAGGGTACGAGCAGTACTTC	CASSQLAGGYEQYF
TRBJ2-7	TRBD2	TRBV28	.	TGTGCCAGCAGTTGGGGGGGAGGCGAGCAGTACTTC	CASSWGGGEQYF